One and the same sample provided the 21 T cell receptor beta chains below, sequenced in a study of CD8 T cells in Susac syndrome. An amount of RNA that ranged from 0.5 to 1 ug was reverse transcribed with random hexamers. TCRdb re-derived calls from the immunoSEQ multiplex PCR reads in MiXCR, one entry per CDR3 protein. The sample consists of around 270,000 distinct CDR3 sequences, about 82% of them appearing once. Sequencing was done on a sample of CD8+ T cells from PBMCs. These receptors all come from a human donor with multiple sclerosis.

The CDR3, as DNA: TGTGCCAGCAGCGTAGCGGCGGGATCCTCTCGATTAAAGAACACCGGGGAGCTGTTTTTT. It translates to CASSVAAGSSRLKNTGELFF. The V gene is TRBV9, the J gene TRBJ2-2; maybe TRBD2 (6 bases). There are 20 residues in the CDR3. With 0 bases removed from V and 1 base from J, the gap between germline ends came to 22 bases. Germline V lookup: CDR1 SGDLS, CDR2 YYNGEE.

This chain links TRBV7-9 with TRBJ2-7, with 10 positions matching TRBD1. CDR1 SEHNR and CDR2 FQNEAQ come from the germline V gene (reference sequence). Trimming took 5 bases from V and 3 from J; bases not matched to a gene: 7. The CDR3 is 15 residues long. The CDR3: CASSRGQGVFYEQYF. The CDR3 DNA sequence: TGTGCCAGCAGCCGTGGACAGGGGGTTTTCTACGAGCAGTACTTC.

The chain combines TRBV4-1 with TRBJ1-2; D remains ambiguous. The CDR3 totals 16 residues. Germline loops: CDR1 MGHRA, CDR2 YSYEKL. V lost 4 bases and J lost 4, with 19 bases in between. The CDR3 coding sequence is TGCGCCAGCAGCCCCTCTAGGGAGTGGATGTCCTATGGCTACACCTTC. Amino acids: CASSPSREWMSYGYTF.

This chain joins TRBV10-3 and TRBJ2-2; TRBD2 is a possible D gene (6 bases). This CDR3 is 16 amino acids long. V lost 4 bases and J lost 6, with 18 bases in between. Germline CDR1 is ENHRY and CDR2 is SYGVKD. The CDR3 here is CAISGLGDSEAGELFF. CDR3 in DNA: TGTGCCATCAGTGGCTTGGGGGACTCGGAGGCCGGGGAGCTGTTTTTT.

This chain connects TRBV9 to TRBJ1-2, with D possibly TRBD1 on 5 matching bases. The ends were cut back, 2 bases at V and 2 bases at J, with 13 bases in the middle. This CDR3 is built from 15 residues. Germline loops: CDR1 SGDLS, CDR2 YYNGEE. This chain's CDR3 is CASSVSGFPNYGYTF. Here the CDR3 DNA reads TGTGCCAGCAGCGTCTCAGGGTTCCCCAACTATGGCTACACCTTC. Looking up the rest from reference TRBV9 and TRBJ1-2 gives the full variable domain: DSGVTQTPKHLITATGQRVTLRCSPRSGDLSVYWYQQSLDQGLQFLIQYYNGEERAKGNILERFSAQQFPDLHSELNLSSLELGDSALYFCASSVSGFPNYGYTFGSGTRLTVV.

The chain is built from TRBV10-3 and TRBJ2-1; no firm D call. Per the germline V gene, CDR1 is ENHRY and CDR2 is SYGVKD. V was pared by 0 bases and J by 0 bases, with 9 bases between. This CDR3 is 16 amino acids long. CDR3 sequence (DNA): TGTGCCATCAGTGAGTCCCCGGAAAGCTCCTACAATGAGCAGTTCTTC. This codes for CAISESPESSYNEQFF.

The chain employs TRBV10-3 and TRBJ2-1, with 9 bases fitting TRBD2. There are 18 residues in the CDR3. V shed 2 bases, J shed 9 bases, and the junction held 17 bases outside the gene matches. Germline V gene lookup returns CDR1 ENHRY and CDR2 SYGVKD. CDR3 protein: CAISEPSGLREGRSEQFF. The CDR3 region has the DNA TGTGCCATCAGTGAGCCCTCGGGTTTGCGGGAGGGCCGAAGTGAGCAGTTCTTC.

J is TRBJ2-2 and V is TRBV30; no firm D call. The CDR3 covers 15 residues. Trimming removed 0 bases at V and 1 base at J, with 9 bases between. Germline CDR1 GTSNPN, CDR2 SVGIG (reference sequence). The CDR3 reads CAWSVRSLNTGELFF. CDR3 nucleotides: TGTGCCTGGAGTGTACGAAGCCTGAACACCGGGGAGCTGTTTTTT.

Comment on this clonotype: The junction differs from germline at one of its ends, possibly a read error. The rearrangement uses TRBV6-2 or TRBV6-3 and TRBJ1-1; maybe TRBD1 (5 bases). The CDR3 consists of 17 residues. Germline V gives CDR1 MNHEY, CDR2 SVGEGT. CDR3 nucleotide sequence: TGTGCCTGCAGAACTCTGTTGTTGGGGACCCAGAACACTGAAGCTTTCTTT. As protein: CACRTLLLGTQNTEAFF.

The CDR3 nucleotides are TGTGCCAGCGGACTACGAGAGCCCCAGCATTTT. It yields the protein CASGLREPQHF. This rearrangement joins TRBV28 to TRBJ1-5; D gene uncertain. The CDR3 has 11 amino acids. V shed 8 bases and J shed 8 bases, with 10 bases lying between them. CDR1 and CDR2 from the germline V gene are MDHEN and SYDVKM. Complete variable domain (other parts from reference TRBV28 and TRBJ1-5): DVKVTQSSRYLVKRTGEKVFLECVQDMDHENMFWYRQDPGLGLRLIYFSYDVKMKEKGDIPEGYSVSREKKERFSLILESASTNQTSMYLCASGLREPQHFGDGTRLSIL.

This clonotype came up a few times. The chain has TRBV7-9 and TRBJ2-7; D is perhaps TRBD1 or TRBD2 (5 bases each). CDR1 and CDR2 (germline): SEHNR, FQNEAQ (reference sequence). CDR3 length: 14 residues. V was cut by 5 bases and J by 3 bases, with 14 bases left in between. The CDR3 sequence: CASSPGAQNYEQYF. The DNA of the CDR3 is TGTGCCAGCAGCCCCGGGGCCCAAAACTACGAGCAGTACTTC.

The gene calls are TRBV10-2 and TRBJ2-1, with D possibly being TRBD2 (5 bases). This CDR3 is built from 13 residues. Looked up from germline, CDR1 is WSHSY and CDR2 is SAAADI. V lost 8 bases and J 1 base, leaving 9 bases between the germline ends. The CDR3 sequence: CASQEASYNEQFF. CDR3 bases: TGCGCCAGCCAGGAGGCGTCCTACAATGAGCAGTTCTTC.

CDR3 nucleotides: TGTGCCAGCTCGCAGAGTCCCTCCTACAATGAGCAGTTCTTC. It encodes CASSQSPSYNEQFF. The chain couples TRBV6-5 to TRBJ2-1; the D is unclear. CDR1 is MNHEY, CDR2 SVGAGI, per germline. Trimming removed 8 bases from V and 0 bases from J, with 11 bases in between. The CDR3 consists of 14 residues.

The chain uses TRBV15 and TRBJ2-7; weak D call: TRBD2 (5 bases). Germline CDR1 LNHNV, CDR2 YYDKDF (reference sequence). Trimming removed 8 bases at V and 3 bases at J, with 8 bases between. CDR3 length: 11 amino acids. CDR3 bases: TGTGCCACCCAAGGAGGCTACGAGCAGTACTTC. It encodes CATQGGYEQYF.

CDR3 sequence (DNA): TGCGCCAGCAGTGAGCCGATAGGGACAGCTAATGAAAAACTGTTTTTT. Its translation: CASSEPIGTANEKLFF. V usage is TRBV10-2 and J usage is TRBJ1-4; 7 bases are a match to TRBD1. The V segment lost 2 bases and the J segment 3 bases; nucleotides outside the gene matches: 6. This CDR3 has 16 amino acids. Germline V lookup: CDR1 WSHSY, CDR2 SAAADI.

The chain carries TRBV7-9 and TRBJ2-2, with 13 bases lining up with TRBD2. CDR1 is SEHNR and CDR2 is FQNEAQ in the germline V gene (reference sequence). V lost 3 bases and J lost 2; bases outside the gene matches: 3. The CDR3 runs 17 residues. CDR3 bases: TGTGCCAGCAGCTTGGGACTAGCGGGAAAAAACACCGGGGAGCTGTTTTTT. It specifies CASSLGLAGKNTGELFF.

The chain joins TRBV6-2 or TRBV6-3 to TRBJ1-2; TRBD1 might be the D (6 bases). V was clipped by 2 bases and J by 4 bases, with 17 bases between them. Germline CDR1 and CDR2: MNHEY and SVGEGT. This CDR3 region has 16 residues. In DNA, the CDR3 is TGTGCCAGCAGTTACGGCAGGGGCGCAACCTTCTATGGCTACACCTTC. It translates to CASSYGRGATFYGYTF.

This clonotype appeared once. The gene calls are TRBV11-2 and TRBJ2-5; D may be TRBD1 (6 bases). Trimming pared 5 bases from V and 2 bases from J, leaving 15 bases between. The germline CDR1 and CDR2 sequences are SGHAT and FQNNGV. The CDR3 is 15 amino acids. The CDR3 loop reads CASSDGWDTQETQYF. DNA of the CDR3: TGTGCCAGCAGCGACGGTTGGGACACTCAAGAGACCCAGTACTTC.

The chain carries TRBV30 and TRBJ1-3; no clear D gene. Between the trimmed V and J ends, which lost 4 bases and 4 bases, there was a span of 8 bases. The V gene's germline CDR1 is GTSNPN and CDR2 SVGIG (reference sequence). The length of the CDR3 is 12 residues. The CDR3 region has the DNA TGTGCCTGGACCGTGGGGGGAAACACCATATATTTT. It yields the protein CAWTVGGNTIYF.

J is TRBJ2-1 and V is TRBV27; D might be TRBD2 (6 bases). Germline CDR1 is MNHEY and CDR2 is SMNVEV (reference sequence). CDR3 length equals 16 residues. Trimming took off 3 bases at V and 6 bases at J, with 18 bases between the two ends. CDR3 nucleotide sequence: TGTGCCAGCAGTTTGATTTCGTTTGGGACTTTCAATGAGCAGTTCTTC. Translation: CASSLISFGTFNEQFF.

This clonotype came up a few times. This rearrangement joins TRBV12-3 or TRBV12-4 to TRBJ2-7, with 7 positions matching TRBD2. Trimming took 5 bases from V and 3 from J; bases not matched to a gene: 7. This CDR3 is built from 14 residues. CDR3 sequence reads: CASSGGSTNYEQYF. The CDR3 coding sequence is TGTGCCAGCAGTGGCGGGAGTACGAACTACGAGCAGTACTTC.